Following are 22 T cell receptor beta chains from one sample sequenced in a study of early stage breast cancer tumors. Sequenced by immunoSEQ multiplex PCR; TCRdb stores in-frame clones only, minus some. The data show tens of thousands of clones, roughly four fifths seen once. Sequenced material: blood. Every receptor here comes from a person aged 45-60 years with breast cancer.

The rearrangement links TRBV5-1 to TRBJ2-5; tentative D call: TRBD2 (5 bases). Per germline, CDR1 SGHRS and CDR2 YFSETQ. The length of the CDR3 is 13 residues. The V and J ends lost 2 bases and 5 bases respectively, with 10 bases between them. The DNA for the CDR3 is TGCGCCAGCAGCTTTCCTGGGGAGGAGACCCAGTACTTC. Protein sequence: CASSFPGEETQYF.

V usage is TRBV18 and J usage is TRBJ2-7, with TRBD2 matching over 10 bases. Germline V gene data show CDR1 as KGHSH and CDR2 as LQKENI. This CDR3 is built from 16 residues. The J segment lost 5 bases and the V segment lost 0 bases, leaving 7 bases of the junction unmatched. The CDR3 region is CASSPPGGAGGDEQYF. As DNA, the CDR3 is TGTGCCAGCTCACCACCCGGGGGAGCGGGAGGGGACGAGCAGTACTTC. The full variable domain, with the rest looked up from reference TRBV18 and TRBJ2-7, is NAGVMQNPRHLVRRRGQEARLRCSPMKGHSHVYWYRQLPEEGLKFMVYLQKENIIDESGMPKERFSAEFPKEGPSILRIQQVVRGDSAAYFCASSPPGGAGGDEQYFGPGTRLTVT.

The V gene is TRBV7-3, the J gene TRBJ2-1; 8 bases agree with TRBD1. CDR3 length equals 14 residues. Unmatched junction bases numbered 3, after V lost 2 bases and J lost 6 bases. CDR1 is SGHTA and CDR2 is FQGTGA in the germline V gene. The CDR3 loop is CASSLGTGINEQFF. Here the CDR3 DNA reads TGTGCCAGCAGCTTAGGGACAGGTATCAATGAGCAGTTCTTC.

The chain uses TRBV5-1 and TRBJ2-7, with 14 bases lining up with TRBD2. The CDR3 extends over 22 amino acids. Trimming removed 3 bases from V and 0 bases from J; junction bases left unmatched: 20. The germline CDR1 and CDR2 sequences are SGHRS and YFSETQ. The CDR3 here is CASSWTEGPPGLAGASSYEQYF. The CDR3 nucleotides read TGCGCCAGCAGCTGGACTGAAGGGCCCCCGGGACTAGCGGGGGCGTCCTCCTACGAGCAGTACTTC.

The genes are TRBV11-2 and TRBJ1-1, with D unresolved. Germline V CDR1 and CDR2: SGHAT, FQNNGV. CDR3 length: 15 residues. V lost 2 bases and J lost 11, with 21 bases in between. The CDR3 spells CASSLQPLAWAKAFF. For the CDR3, the DNA is TGTGCCAGCAGCTTACAACCGCTCGCCTGGGCAAAGGCTTTCTTT.

This rearrangement joins TRBV15 to TRBJ2-1; D unclear. V was pared by 0 bases and J by 3 bases, with 9 bases between. Germline V CDR1 and CDR2: LNHNV, YYDKDF (reference sequence). CDR3 length: 15 residues. The CDR3 nucleotides read TGTGCCACCAGCAGAGATAGGACCCTCTACAATGAGCAGTTCTTC. This encodes CATSRDRTLYNEQFF. The entire variable domain, with the rest obtained from reference TRBV15 and TRBJ2-1, is as follows: DAMVIQNPRYQVTQFGKPVTLSCSQTLNHNVMYWYQQKSSQAPKLLFHYYDKDFNNEADTPDNFQSRRPNTSFCFLDIRSPGLGDTAMYLCATSRDRTLYNEQFFGPGTRLTVL.

This chain joins TRBV5-1 and TRBJ2-7, with a weak D call TRBD1 (5 bases). CDR3 length equals 14 residues. Germline CDR1 and CDR2: SGHRS and YFSETQ. V lost 0 bases and J 2 bases, leaving 9 bases between the germline ends. CDR3 in amino acids: CASSLERGPYEQYF. As DNA, the CDR3 is TGCGCCAGCAGCTTGGAAAGGGGTCCCTACGAGCAGTACTTC.

The V gene is TRBV19, the J gene TRBJ2-3; 7 bases align to TRBD1. V dropped 5 bases and J dropped 1; count of bases not matched to a gene: 15. From germline, CDR1 is LNHDA and CDR2 SQIVND (reference sequence). This CDR3 has 18 amino acids. CDR3 residues: CASSSRDSLPWGTDTQYF. As DNA, the CDR3 is TGTGCCAGTAGTTCCCGGGACAGCCTCCCATGGGGCACAGATACGCAGTATTTT.

The chain is built from TRBV27 and TRBJ2-1, with 8 bases that match TRBD2. Germline-derived CDR1 and CDR2 are MNHEY and SMNVEV (reference sequence). V gave up 6 bases and J gave up 5 bases; unmatched junction bases: 15. The CDR3 covers 17 residues. The DNA of the CDR3 is TGTGCCAGCAGAAACGAAAAAGCGGGGGCGGCACACAATGAGCAGTTCTTC. Protein product: CASRNEKAGAAHNEQFF.

The V call is TRBV2, the J call TRBJ1-3, with TRBD1 matching 12 bases. J lost 0 bases, V lost 10 bases, and 4 bases had no gene match. Germline-derived CDR1 and CDR2 are SNHLY and FYNNEI. The CDR3 is 15 amino acids. The CDR3, as DNA: TGTGCCACCGGGACAGGGGGCTTCTCTGGAAACACCATATATTTT. Its protein is CATGTGGFSGNTIYF. Based on the CDR3 plus reference TRBV2 and TRBJ1-3, the full variable domain is EPEVTQTPSHQVTQMGQEVILRCVPISNHLYFYWYRQILGQKVEFLVSFYNNEISEKSEIFDDQFSVERPDGSNFTLKIRSTKLEDSAMYFCATGTGGFSGNTIYFGEGSWLTVV.

This clone occurred a few times. The chain combines TRBV15 with TRBJ2-5; D ambiguous. V was pared by 7 bases and J by 1 base, with 10 bases between. CDR1 is LNHNV, CDR2 YYDKDF, per germline (reference sequence). CDR3 size: 13 residues. CDR3 sequence (DNA): TGTGCCACCACGGCCTTGGGCCAAGAGACCCAGTACTTC. Amino acid sequence: CATTALGQETQYF.

This clone has a single count. The rearrangement joins TRBV19 to TRBJ1-1; D remains unclear. V was shortened by 9 bases and J by 1 base, with 12 bases between the two germline ends. From germline, CDR1 is LNHDA and CDR2 SQIVND (reference sequence). The CDR3 is 13 residues long. The CDR3 loop is CARLYDPNTEAFF. The DNA of the CDR3 is TGTGCCAGGCTGTATGACCCGAACACTGAAGCTTTCTTT.

V gene TRBV10-1 combines with J gene TRBJ2-1; maybe TRBD1 (6 bases). Germline V gene data show CDR1 as WNHNN and CDR2 as SYGVQD (reference sequence). Trimming removed 2 bases at V and 3 bases at J, with 8 bases between. This CDR3 is 14 amino acids long. CDR3 bases: TGCGCCAGCAGTGAGACAGGGAGCTACAATGAGCAGTTCTTC. It encodes CASSETGSYNEQFF.

The chain carries TRBV18 and TRBJ1-2; D unresolved. The CDR3 loop spans 13 amino acids. CDR1 and CDR2 (germline): KGHSH, LQKENI. V lost 0 bases to trimming and J lost 5 bases, with 7 bases between them. The CDR3 here is CASSPPSEYGYTF. The CDR3 DNA is TGTGCCAGCTCACCACCTTCTGAATATGGCTACACCTTC.

The chain employs TRBV5-6 and TRBJ2-7, with a possible D match to TRBD1 (5 bases). Trimming shortened V by 5 bases and J by 0 bases, and 12 bases separated the two germline ends. This CDR3 is built from 14 residues. Looked up from germline, CDR1 is SGHDT and CDR2 is YYEEEE. The CDR3 nucleotides are TGTGCCAGCAGACACGTACAGGACTCCTACGAGCAGTACTTC. It translates to CASRHVQDSYEQYF.

The rearrangement uses TRBV28 and TRBJ2-2; D unresolved. The V end lost 7 bases, the J end lost 3 bases, and 6 bases lay between the germline ends. This CDR3 is built from 12 residues. Germline assignment: CDR1 MDHEN and CDR2 SYDVKM. CDR3 in DNA: TGTGCCAGCATCCGGGACACCGGGGAGCTGTTTTTT. Translated, it gives CASIRDTGELFF.

This CDR3 is CASTPIISGDRGELFF. For the CDR3, the DNA is TGTGCCAGCACTCCAATAATCTCGGGAGATCGAGGGGAGCTGTTTTTT. The J gene is TRBJ2-2, the V gene TRBV7-9; a possible D gene is TRBD2 (6 bases). The CDR3 sequence is 16 residues long. Per germline, CDR1 SEHNR and CDR2 FQNEAQ (reference sequence). V was trimmed by 7 bases and J by 8 bases, leaving 23 bases between them.

The chain uses TRBV7-9 and TRBJ2-3; TRBD1 matches 8 bases. The germline V gene encodes CDR1 SEHNR and CDR2 FQNEAQ (reference sequence). This CDR3 contains 13 residues. The junction had 3 bases not matched to a gene; V was cut back by 4 bases and J by 6 bases. In nucleotides, the CDR3 is TGTGCCAGCAGCTCGACAGGGGTGGATACGCAGTATTTT. Amino acid sequence: CASSSTGVDTQYF.

On this clone itself: The junction does not match germline at one end; this may be a read error. This chain links TRBV7-7 with TRBJ2-5; tentatively, D is TRBD2 (5 bases). CDR1 and CDR2 (germline): SSHAT, FNYEAQ (reference sequence). The CDR3 is 13 amino acids. CDR3 sequence reads: CASSFMTEGTQYF. DNA for the CDR3: TGTGCTAGCAGCTTTATGACCGAGGGGACCCAGTACTTC.

The chain is built from TRBV7-2 and TRBJ2-3; 12 bases are a match to TRBD2. V lost 5 bases, J lost 9 bases, and 6 bases stayed unmatched. This CDR3 has 14 residues. CDR1 is SGHTA and CDR2 is FQGNSA in the germline V gene. The CDR3 sequence is CASSTSSGGGTQYF. In DNA form, the CDR3 reads TGTGCCAGCAGCACCTCTAGCGGGGGGGGGACGCAGTATTTT.

The chain recombines TRBV28 with TRBJ1-2; tentatively, D is TRBD1 (6 bases). V was cut by 8 bases and J by 4 bases, with 14 bases left in between. This CDR3 contains 13 residues. Germline V CDR1 and CDR2: MDHEN, SYDVKM. The CDR3 loop is CASETGGTYGYTF. Here the CDR3 DNA reads TGTGCCAGCGAGACCGGGGGCACCTATGGCTACACCTTC.

This clone appeared a few times. This rearrangement joins TRBV2 to TRBJ1-6, with D hard to call. This CDR3 is 13 amino acids long. In germline, CDR1 is SNHLY, CDR2 FYNNEI. The V and J ends lost 2 bases and 5 bases respectively, with 4 bases between them. The CDR3 nucleotides are TGTGCCAGCAGTGAACAGAATAATTCACCCCTCCACTTT. Residues: CASSEQNNSPLHF.